These 22 T cell receptor beta chains came from one sample sequenced in a study of HIV-infected patients and healthy controls. TCRdb itself ran the 5' RACE reads through MiXCR, one entry per CDR3 protein. The sample holds under 70,000 distinct CDR3 sequences; roughly a fifth are singletons and the top ten take about 1.5%. The sequencing input was CD4+ T cells from blood. Source of these receptors: a human donor in good health.

This clonotype has a count of ten or more. The chain couples TRBV20-1 to TRBJ2-3; 8 bases are a match to TRBD1. Germline CDR1 is DFQATT and CDR2 is SNEGSKA (reference sequence). The CDR3 sequence is 13 residues long. V lost 6 bases and J lost 3; bases outside the gene matches: 5. The CDR3 protein is CSAPGQVTDTQYF. CDR3 in DNA: TGCAGTGCCCCGGGACAGGTTACAGATACGCAGTATTTT.

This clonotype was seen only a few times. V usage is TRBV3-1 and J usage is TRBJ1-1; tentative D call: TRBD1 (5 bases). This CDR3 comprises 13 residues. Germline CDR1 reads LGHDT; CDR2 reads YNNKEL (reference sequence). Deletions cut 7 bases from V and 3 bases from J, with 12 bases between. The CDR3 sequence is CASTRRGDTEAFF. DNA of the CDR3: TGTGCCAGCACCAGGAGGGGAGACACTGAAGCTTTCTTT. The entire variable domain, with the rest obtained from reference TRBV3-1 and TRBJ1-1, is as follows: DTAVSQTPKYLVTQMGNDKSIKCEQNLGHDTMYWYKQDSKKFLKIMFSYNNKELIINETVPNRFSPKSPDKAHLNLHINSLELGDSAVYFCASTRRGDTEAFFGQGTRLTVV.

The chain employs TRBV10-3 and TRBJ1-1, with D possibly matching TRBD1 (5 bases). Trimming removed 4 bases at V and 4 bases at J, with 13 bases between. Germline V lookup: CDR1 ENHRY, CDR2 SYGVKD. The length of the CDR3 is 14 residues. This chain's CDR3 is CAISGSERGTEAFF. In DNA, the CDR3 is TGTGCCATCAGTGGGTCAGAGAGGGGCACTGAAGCTTTCTTT.

The J gene is TRBJ1-2, the V gene TRBV5-4; TRBD1 agrees at 9 bases. This CDR3 region has 16 residues. Germline CDR1 and CDR2: SGHNT and YYREEE (reference sequence). With 4 bases clipped from V and 2 bases from J, the junction kept 9 bases outside the gene matches. The CDR3 DNA reads TGTGCCAGCAGCACCCCTGGACAGGGGTTAAACTATGGCTACACCTTC. This codes for CASSTPGQGLNYGYTF.

This clonotype was observed a few times. Written as DNA, the CDR3 is TGTGCCAGCACCTACTCCGAAGCTAACTATGGCTACACCTTC. It specifies CASTYSEANYGYTF. The chain joins TRBV6-2 or TRBV6-3 to TRBJ1-2; D is uncertain. Per the germline V gene, CDR1 is MNHEY and CDR2 is SVGEGT. The CDR3 has 14 amino acids. V lost 7 bases to trimming and J lost 0 bases, with 12 bases between them.

The rearrangement links TRBV10-2 to TRBJ2-3, with D hard to call. CDR1 is WSHSY, CDR2 SAAADI, per germline. The CDR3 length is 13 residues. The V and J ends lost 8 bases and 2 bases respectively, with 11 bases between them. Written as DNA, the CDR3 is TGCGCCAGCCTGTCGGCGGACACAGATACGCAGTATTTT. Residues: CASLSADTDTQYF.

This clonotype occurred a few times. The chain recombines TRBV5-4 with TRBJ1-3, with 7 bases aligning to TRBD1. Germline lookup yields CDR1 SGHNT and CDR2 YYREEE (reference sequence). CDR3 size: 15 residues. Trimming cost V 1 base and J 0 bases; bases outside gene matches: 1. CDR3 region: CASSLPGGSGNTIYF. The DNA of the CDR3 is TGTGCCAGCAGCTTGCCAGGGGGCTCTGGAAACACCATATATTTT.

The chain couples TRBV4-2 to TRBJ1-2; tentatively, D is TRBD1 (5 bases). V lost 1 base, J lost 6 bases, and 6 bases lay in between. The CDR3 runs to 12 residues. The V gene's germline CDR1 is LGHNA and CDR2 YNFKEQ. CDR3 region: CASSQAGNGYTF. The CDR3 DNA reads TGTGCCAGCAGCCAAGCAGGGAATGGCTACACCTTC.

There are a few counts of this clonotype. The V call is TRBV6-2 or TRBV6-3, the J call TRBJ1-5; TRBD1 matches 8 bases. Germline V gives CDR1 MNHEY, CDR2 SVGEGT. Trimming at V came to 5 bases and at J to 3 bases, leaving 12 bases not matched to a gene. The CDR3 sequence is 17 residues long. The DNA of the CDR3 is TGTGCCAGCAGTCCGCCGTCCGGGACAGGTTCCAATCAGCCCCAGCATTTT. This codes for CASSPPSGTGSNQPQHF.

This clonotype turned up a few times. CDR3 residues: CASTGQGVEGPQHF. The CDR3 nucleotides are TGTGCCAGCACGGGACAGGGGGTAGAGGGGCCCCAGCATTTT. The chain has TRBV2 and TRBJ1-5, with TRBD1 matching 11 bases. Per germline, CDR1 SNHLY and CDR2 FYNNEI. V was pared by 7 bases and J by 9 bases, with 8 bases of the junction left unmatched. The CDR3 length is 14 residues. The full variable domain, rest sourced from reference TRBV2 and TRBJ1-5, is EPEVTQTPSHQVTQMGQEVILRCVPISNHLYFYWYRQILGQKVEFLVSFYNNEISEKSEIFDDQFSVERPDGSNFTLKIRSTKLEDSAMYFCASTGQGVEGPQHFGDGTRLSIL.

The rearrangement links TRBV9 to TRBJ2-2, with D unresolved. Germline values: CDR1 SGDLS, CDR2 YYNGEE. The CDR3 is made up of 15 amino acids. The V and J ends lost 0 bases and 5 bases respectively, with 11 bases between them. The CDR3: CASSVEAWPTGELFF. In DNA form, the CDR3 reads TGTGCCAGCAGCGTAGAAGCCTGGCCGACCGGGGAGCTGTTTTTT.

This clonotype was recorded at least ten times. The V gene is TRBV9, the J gene TRBJ2-1; tentatively, D is TRBD2 (5 bases). CDR3 length: 15 residues. Germline assignment: CDR1 SGDLS and CDR2 YYNGEE. V gave up 2 bases and J gave up 1 base, with 10 bases separating them. The CDR3 coding sequence is TGTGCCAGCAGCGTCCGAGCGGATTCCTACAATGAGCAGTTCTTC. As protein: CASSVRADSYNEQFF.

This clonotype appeared many times. The chain employs TRBV10-3 and TRBJ1-6; D unresolved. The CDR3 loop spans 13 amino acids. Between the trimmed V and J ends, which lost 5 bases and 8 bases, there was a span of 10 bases. CDR1 is ENHRY and CDR2 is SYGVKD in the germline V gene. CDR3 nucleotides: TGTGCCATCAGTCTACGGGAGGATTCACCCCTCCACTTT. Protein product: CAISLREDSPLHF.

In this sample, this clonotype turned up many times. CDR3: CASSLDRGWAMNTEAFF. The CDR3 DNA reads as TGTGCCAGCAGCTTGGACAGGGGTTGGGCCATGAACACTGAAGCTTTCTTT. The chain uses TRBV7-2 and TRBJ1-1; 9 nucleotides agree with TRBD1. The CDR3 runs to 17 residues. Trimming cost V 3 bases and J 0 bases; bases outside gene matches: 8. Germline V CDR1 and CDR2: SGHTA, FQGNSA.

This clonotype occurred a few times. The chain has TRBV20-1 and TRBJ1-1; tentative D call: TRBD1 (6 bases). The germline V gene has CDR1 DFQATT and CDR2 SNEGSKA (reference sequence). The length of the CDR3 is 13 residues. Trimming took 6 bases from V and 1 from J, leaving 12 bases between them. Here the CDR3 DNA reads TGCAGTGCCAAACAGGGCTCGAACACTGAAGCTTTCTTT. This codes for CSAKQGSNTEAFF.

The chain combines TRBV27 with TRBJ1-1, with 7 bases aligning to TRBD1. Unmatched junction bases numbered 5, after V lost 6 bases and J lost 1 base. The CDR3 covers 14 residues. CDR1 is MNHEY and CDR2 is SMNVEV in the germline V gene (reference sequence). CDR3 in amino acids: CASRPTGRNTEAFF. The CDR3 DNA reads TGTGCCAGCAGACCGACAGGGAGGAACACTGAAGCTTTCTTT.

The V and J genes are TRBV19 and TRBJ1-1, with a weak D call TRBD1 (5 bases). V lost 6 bases, J lost 0 bases, and 11 bases lay in between. This CDR3 region has 14 residues. From germline, CDR1 is LNHDA and CDR2 SQIVND (reference sequence). CDR3 sequence (DNA): TGTGCCAGTAGGCTGACAGTAATGAACACTGAAGCTTTCTTT. Amino acid sequence: CASRLTVMNTEAFF.

In its sample, this clonotype was seen a few times. This chain links TRBV11-2 with TRBJ1-3; no clear D gene. The CDR3 loop spans 14 amino acids. The V and J ends lost 1 base and 6 bases respectively, with 10 bases between them. The V gene's germline CDR1 is SGHAT and CDR2 FQNNGV. The CDR3 reads CASSLGQKPNTIYF. CDR3 DNA: TGTGCCAGCAGCTTAGGCCAGAAGCCAAACACCATATATTTT. The whole variable domain, filled in from reference TRBV11-2 and TRBJ1-3, reads EAGVAQSPRYKIIEKRQSVAFWCNPISGHATLYWYQQILGQGPKLLIQFQNNGVVDDSQLPKDRFSAERLKGVDSTLKIQPAKLEDSAVYLCASSLGQKPNTIYFGEGSWLTVV.

A few counts support this clonotype. This sequence joins TRBV12-3 or TRBV12-4 and TRBJ1-2; D uncertain. This CDR3 is built from 11 residues. V lost 4 bases and J 8 bases, leaving 8 bases between the germline ends. CDR3 in DNA: TGTGCCAGCAGTTCCCGTTACGGCTACACCTTC. Residues: CASSSRYGYTF.

The chain has TRBV7-3 and TRBJ2-2; D is unclear. V gave up 4 bases and J gave up 0 bases, with 6 bases separating them. Germline CDR1 reads SGHTA; CDR2 reads FQGTGA. The CDR3 loop spans 14 amino acids. This chain's CDR3 is CASSSQANTGELFF. CDR3 coding DNA: TGTGCCAGCAGCTCCCAGGCGAACACCGGGGAGCTGTTTTTT.

This clonotype was seen many times. The chain links TRBV18 to TRBJ1-2; weak D call: TRBD1 (5 bases). In germline, CDR1 is KGHSH, CDR2 LQKENI. This CDR3 is 17 amino acids long. The V gene lost 4 bases and the J gene lost 0 bases, with 18 bases spanning the gap. CDR3 nucleotides: TGTGCCAGCTCACGGGCGGGGGAGATGACTTCTAACTATGGCTACACCTTC. Its translation: CASSRAGEMTSNYGYTF.

A note on this clonotype: One end of the junction is discordant with germline, which a read error may explain. The gene calls are TRBV10-3 and TRBJ2-3, with D possibly matching TRBD1 (5 bases). Germline V CDR1 and CDR2: ENHRY, SYGVKD. CDR3 size: 11 residues. The CDR3 coding sequence is TGTGCCATCGGCCCGACAGATACGCGGTATTTT. This codes for CAIGPTDTRYF.